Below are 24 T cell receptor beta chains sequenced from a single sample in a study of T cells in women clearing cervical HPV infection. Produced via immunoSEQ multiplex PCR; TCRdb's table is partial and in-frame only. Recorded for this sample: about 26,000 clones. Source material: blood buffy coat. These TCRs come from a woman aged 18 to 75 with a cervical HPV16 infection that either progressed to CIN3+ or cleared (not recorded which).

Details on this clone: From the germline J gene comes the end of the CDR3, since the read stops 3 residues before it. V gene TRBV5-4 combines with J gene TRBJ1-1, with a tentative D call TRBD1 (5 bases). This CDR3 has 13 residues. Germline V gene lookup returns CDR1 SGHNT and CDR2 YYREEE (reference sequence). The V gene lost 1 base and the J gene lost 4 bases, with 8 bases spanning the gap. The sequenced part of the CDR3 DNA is TGTGCCAGCAGCTTGCCGGGGGGCACTGAA. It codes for CASSLPGGTE. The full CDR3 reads CASSLPGGTEAFF. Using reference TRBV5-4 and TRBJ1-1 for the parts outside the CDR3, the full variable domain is ETGVTQSPTHLIKTRGQQVTLRCSSQSGHNTVSWYQQALGQGPQFIFQYYREEENGRGNFPPRFSGLQFPNYSSELNVNALELDDSALYLCASSLPGGTEAFFGQGTRLTVV.

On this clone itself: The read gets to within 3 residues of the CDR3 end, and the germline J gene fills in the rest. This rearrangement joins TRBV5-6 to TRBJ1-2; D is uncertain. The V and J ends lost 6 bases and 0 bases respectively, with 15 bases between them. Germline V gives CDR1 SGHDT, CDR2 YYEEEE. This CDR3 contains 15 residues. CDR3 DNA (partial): TGTGCCAGCACCCAGGCGGGTCAGTCTAACTATGGC. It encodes CASTQAGQSNYG. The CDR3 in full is CASTQAGQSNYGYTF.

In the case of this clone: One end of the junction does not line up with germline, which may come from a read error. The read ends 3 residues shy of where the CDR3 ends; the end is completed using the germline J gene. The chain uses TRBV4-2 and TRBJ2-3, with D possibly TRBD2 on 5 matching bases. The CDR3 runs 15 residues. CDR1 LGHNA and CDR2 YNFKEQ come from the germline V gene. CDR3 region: CASSQSGVGTDTQYF. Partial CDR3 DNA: TGCGCCAGCAGCCAAAGCGGCGTGGGCACAGATACG.

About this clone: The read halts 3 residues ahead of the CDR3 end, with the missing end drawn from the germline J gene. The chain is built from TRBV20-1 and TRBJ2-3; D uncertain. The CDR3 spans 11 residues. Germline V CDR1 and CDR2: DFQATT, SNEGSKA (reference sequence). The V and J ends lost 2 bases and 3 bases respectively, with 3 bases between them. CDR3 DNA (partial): TGCAGTGCTAGACGGACAGATACG. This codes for CSARRTDT. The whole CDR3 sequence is CSARRTDTQYF.

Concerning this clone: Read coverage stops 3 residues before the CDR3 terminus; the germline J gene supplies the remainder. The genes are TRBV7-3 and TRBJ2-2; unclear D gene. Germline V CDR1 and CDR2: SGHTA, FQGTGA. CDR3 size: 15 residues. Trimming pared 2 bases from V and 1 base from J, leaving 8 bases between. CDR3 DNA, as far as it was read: TGTGCCAGCAGCTTATTGACTGAGAACACCGGGGAG. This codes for CASSLLTENTGE. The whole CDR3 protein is CASSLLTENTGELFF.

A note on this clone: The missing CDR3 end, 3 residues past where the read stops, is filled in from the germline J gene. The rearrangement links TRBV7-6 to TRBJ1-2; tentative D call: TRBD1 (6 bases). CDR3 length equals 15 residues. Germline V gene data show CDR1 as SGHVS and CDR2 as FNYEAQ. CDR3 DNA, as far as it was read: TGTGCCAGCAGCTTATACCCCGGACAGAACAATGAC. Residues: CASSLYPGQNND. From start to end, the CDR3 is CASSLYPGQNNDYTF.

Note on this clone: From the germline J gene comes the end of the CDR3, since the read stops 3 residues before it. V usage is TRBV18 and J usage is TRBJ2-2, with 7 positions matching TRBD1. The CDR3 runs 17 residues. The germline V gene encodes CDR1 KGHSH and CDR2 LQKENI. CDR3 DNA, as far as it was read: TGTGCCAGCTCACCACTGACTCCGGGACAGACGTCTGAAAAG. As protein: CASSPLTPGQTSEK. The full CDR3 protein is CASSPLTPGQTSEKLFF.

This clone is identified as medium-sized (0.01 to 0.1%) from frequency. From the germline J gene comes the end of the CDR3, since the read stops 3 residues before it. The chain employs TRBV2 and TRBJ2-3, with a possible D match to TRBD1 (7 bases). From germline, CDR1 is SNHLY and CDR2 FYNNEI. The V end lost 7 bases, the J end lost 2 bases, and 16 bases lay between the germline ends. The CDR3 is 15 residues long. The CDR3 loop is CASTQGGANTDTQYF. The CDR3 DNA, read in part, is TGTGCCAGCACCCAGGGGGGAGCGAACACAGATACG.

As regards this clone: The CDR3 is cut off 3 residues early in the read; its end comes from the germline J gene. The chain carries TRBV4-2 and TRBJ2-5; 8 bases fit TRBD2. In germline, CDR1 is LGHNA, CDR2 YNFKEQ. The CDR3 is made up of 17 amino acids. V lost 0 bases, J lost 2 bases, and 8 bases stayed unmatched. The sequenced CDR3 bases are TGTGCCAGCAGCCAAGATGGGGCGGGGGGCGTACAAGAGACC. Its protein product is CASSQDGAGGVQET. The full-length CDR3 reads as CASSQDGAGGVQETQYF.

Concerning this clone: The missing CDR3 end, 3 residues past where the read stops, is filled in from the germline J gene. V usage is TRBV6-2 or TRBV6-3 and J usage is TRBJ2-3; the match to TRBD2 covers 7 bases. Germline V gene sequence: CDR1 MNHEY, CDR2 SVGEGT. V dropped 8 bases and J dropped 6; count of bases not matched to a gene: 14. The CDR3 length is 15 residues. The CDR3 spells CASGSQDGGYDTQYF. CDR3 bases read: TGTGCCAGCGGGTCGCAGGACGGGGGGTACGATACG.

CDR3 bases read: TGTGCCAGCAGCGTAGGATCGTCACTTAGCACAGATACG. Residues: CASSVGSSLSTDT. The whole CDR3 protein reads CASSVGSSLSTDTQYF. The chain employs TRBV9 and TRBJ2-3; no clear D gene. The CDR3 end falls 3 residues outside the read, so it is completed with the germline J gene. Germline lookup yields CDR1 SGDLS and CDR2 YYNGEE. The germline V and J ends were trimmed by 0 bases and 0 bases, with 11 bases remaining between them. The CDR3 runs 16 residues.

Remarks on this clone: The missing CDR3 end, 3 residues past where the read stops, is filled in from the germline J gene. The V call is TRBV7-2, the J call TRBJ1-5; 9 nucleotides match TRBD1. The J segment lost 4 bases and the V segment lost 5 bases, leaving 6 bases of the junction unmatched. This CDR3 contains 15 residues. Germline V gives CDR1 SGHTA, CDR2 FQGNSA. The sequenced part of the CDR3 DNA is TGTGCCAGCAGCCCGCATGGGACAGGGAATCAGCCC. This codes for CASSPHGTGNQP. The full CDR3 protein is CASSPHGTGNQPQHF.

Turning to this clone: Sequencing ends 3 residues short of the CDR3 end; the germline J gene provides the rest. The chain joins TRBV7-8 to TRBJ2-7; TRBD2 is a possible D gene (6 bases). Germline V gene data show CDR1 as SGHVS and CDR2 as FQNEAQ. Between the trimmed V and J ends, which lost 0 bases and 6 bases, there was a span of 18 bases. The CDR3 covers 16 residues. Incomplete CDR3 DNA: TGTGCCAGCAGCTTAGCCGGGGGACTTGGGTCCCGCGAG. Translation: CASSLAGGLGSRE. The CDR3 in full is CASSLAGGLGSREQYF.

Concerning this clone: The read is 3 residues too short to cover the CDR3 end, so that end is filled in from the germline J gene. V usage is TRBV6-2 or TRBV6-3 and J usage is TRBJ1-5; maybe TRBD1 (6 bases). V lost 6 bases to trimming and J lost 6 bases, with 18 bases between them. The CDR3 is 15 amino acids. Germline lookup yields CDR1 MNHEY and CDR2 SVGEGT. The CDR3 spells CASRLRTDRGQPQHF. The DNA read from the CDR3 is TGTGCCAGCAGGCTCCGGACAGACCGCGGTCAGCCC.

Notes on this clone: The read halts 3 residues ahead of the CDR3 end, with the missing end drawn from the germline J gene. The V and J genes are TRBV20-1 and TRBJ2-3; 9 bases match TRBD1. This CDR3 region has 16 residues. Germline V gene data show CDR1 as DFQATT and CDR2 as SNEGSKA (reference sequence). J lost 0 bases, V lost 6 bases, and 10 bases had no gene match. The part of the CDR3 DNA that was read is TGCAGTGCAGAGAGCCCGGACAGGGGTAGCACAGATACG. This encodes CSAESPDRGSTDT. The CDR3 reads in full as CSAESPDRGSTDTQYF.

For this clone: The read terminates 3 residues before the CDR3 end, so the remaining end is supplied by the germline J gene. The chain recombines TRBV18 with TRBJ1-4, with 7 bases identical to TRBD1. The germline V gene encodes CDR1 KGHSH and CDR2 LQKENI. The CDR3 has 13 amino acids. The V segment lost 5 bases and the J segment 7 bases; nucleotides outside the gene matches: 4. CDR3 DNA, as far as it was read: TGTGCCAGCTCATCTGACAGGGTTGAAAAA. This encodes CASSSDRVEK. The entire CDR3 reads CASSSDRVEKLFF.

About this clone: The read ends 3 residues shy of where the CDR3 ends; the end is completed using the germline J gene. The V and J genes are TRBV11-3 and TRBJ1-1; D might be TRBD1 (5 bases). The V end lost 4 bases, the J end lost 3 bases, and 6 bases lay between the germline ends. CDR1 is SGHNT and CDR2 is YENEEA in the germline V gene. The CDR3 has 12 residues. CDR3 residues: CASSWGDTEAFF. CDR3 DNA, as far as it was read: TGTGCCAGCAGCTGGGGGGACACTGAA.

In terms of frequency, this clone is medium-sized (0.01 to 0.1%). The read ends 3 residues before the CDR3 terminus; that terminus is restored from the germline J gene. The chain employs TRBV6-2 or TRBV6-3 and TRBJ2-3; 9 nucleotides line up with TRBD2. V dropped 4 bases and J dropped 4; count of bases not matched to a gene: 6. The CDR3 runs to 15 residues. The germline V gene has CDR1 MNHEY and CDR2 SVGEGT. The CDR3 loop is CASSSGTSTADTQYF. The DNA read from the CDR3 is TGTGCCAGCAGTTCGGGGACTAGCACTGCAGATACG.

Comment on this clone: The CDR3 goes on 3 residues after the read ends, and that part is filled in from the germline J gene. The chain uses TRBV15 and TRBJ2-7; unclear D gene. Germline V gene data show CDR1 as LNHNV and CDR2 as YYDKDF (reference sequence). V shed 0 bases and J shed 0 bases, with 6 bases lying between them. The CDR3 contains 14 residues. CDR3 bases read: TGTGCCACCAGCAGAGATCCGGGCTCCTACGAG. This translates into CATSRDPGSYE. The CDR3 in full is CATSRDPGSYEQYF.

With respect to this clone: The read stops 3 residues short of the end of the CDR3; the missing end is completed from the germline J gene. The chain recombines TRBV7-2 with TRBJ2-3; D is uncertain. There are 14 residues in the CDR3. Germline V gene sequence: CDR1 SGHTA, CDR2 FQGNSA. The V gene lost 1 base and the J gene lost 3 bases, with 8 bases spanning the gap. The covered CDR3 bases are TGTGCCAGCAGCTTAGGTCGGTTGACAGATACG. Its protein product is CASSLGRLTDT. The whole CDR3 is CASSLGRLTDTQYF. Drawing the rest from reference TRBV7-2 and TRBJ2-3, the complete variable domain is GAGVSQSPSNKVTEKGKDVELRCDPISGHTALYWYRQSLGQGLEFLIYFQGNSAPDKSGLPSDRFSAERTGGSVSTLTIQRTQQEDSAVYLCASSLGRLTDTQYFGPGTRLTVL.

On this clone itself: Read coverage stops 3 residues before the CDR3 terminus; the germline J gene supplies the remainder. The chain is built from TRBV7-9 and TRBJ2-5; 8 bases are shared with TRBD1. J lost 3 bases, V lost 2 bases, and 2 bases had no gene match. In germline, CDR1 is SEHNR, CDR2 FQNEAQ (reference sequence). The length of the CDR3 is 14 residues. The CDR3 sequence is CASSLRQGKETQYF. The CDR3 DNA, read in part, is TGTGCCAGCAGCTTAAGACAGGGGAAAGAGACC.

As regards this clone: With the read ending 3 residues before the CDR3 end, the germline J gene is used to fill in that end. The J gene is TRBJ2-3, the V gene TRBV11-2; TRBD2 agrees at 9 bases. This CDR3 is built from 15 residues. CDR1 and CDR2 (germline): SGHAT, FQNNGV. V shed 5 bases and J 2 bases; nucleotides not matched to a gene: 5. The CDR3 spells CASSGRGGVTDTQYF. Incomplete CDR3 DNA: TGTGCCAGCAGCGGCCGCGGGGGGGTCACAGATACG.

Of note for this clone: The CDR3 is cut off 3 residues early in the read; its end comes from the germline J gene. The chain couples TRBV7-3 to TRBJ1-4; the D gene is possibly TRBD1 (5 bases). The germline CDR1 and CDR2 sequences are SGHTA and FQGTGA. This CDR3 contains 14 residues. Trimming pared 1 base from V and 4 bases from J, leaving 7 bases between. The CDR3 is CASSLRGDNEKLFF. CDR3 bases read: TGTGCCAGCAGCTTAAGGGGGGATAATGAAAAA.

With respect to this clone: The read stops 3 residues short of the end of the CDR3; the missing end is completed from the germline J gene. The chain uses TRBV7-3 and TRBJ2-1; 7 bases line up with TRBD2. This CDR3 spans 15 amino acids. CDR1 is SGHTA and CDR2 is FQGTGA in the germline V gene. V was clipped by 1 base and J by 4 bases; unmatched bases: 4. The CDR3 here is CASSLSGSLYNEQFF. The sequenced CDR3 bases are TGTGCCAGCAGCTTAAGCGGGAGTTTATACAATGAG.